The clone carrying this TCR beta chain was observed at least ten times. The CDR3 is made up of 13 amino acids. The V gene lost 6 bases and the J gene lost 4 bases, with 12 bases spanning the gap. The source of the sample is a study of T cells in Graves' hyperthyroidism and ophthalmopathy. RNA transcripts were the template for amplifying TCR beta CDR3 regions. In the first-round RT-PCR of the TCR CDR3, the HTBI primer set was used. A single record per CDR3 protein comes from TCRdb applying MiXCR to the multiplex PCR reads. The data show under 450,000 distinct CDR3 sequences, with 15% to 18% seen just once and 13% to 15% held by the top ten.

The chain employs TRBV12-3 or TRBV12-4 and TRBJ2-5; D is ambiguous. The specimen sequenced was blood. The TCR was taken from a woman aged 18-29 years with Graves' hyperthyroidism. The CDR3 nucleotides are TGTGCCAGCAGCCCCCGTCCACGAGAGACCCAGTACTTC. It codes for CASSPRPRETQYF.